This is a list of T cell receptor beta chains from one sample in a study of a mutant IDH1 vaccine in newly diagnosed glioma. Profiling relied on immunoSEQ multiplex PCR, and the TCRdb table lists in-frame clones only, not all of them. Among tens of thousands of clones listed, approximately 86% were seen once. Their specific antigens are unknown. The sample consisted of PBMCs, taken from a glioma patient whose treatment included an IDH1 peptide vaccine. The receptor set was obtained from a man aged 30 to 45 with glioma. Both conserved end residues are part of each CDR3.

V gene: TRBV7-2; J gene: TRBJ1-2; CDR3 protein: CASSLSQGTNYGYTF
V gene: TRBV5-4; J gene: TRBJ2-5; CDR3 protein: CASSPGGARGETQYF
V gene: TRBV19; J gene: TRBJ2-7; CDR3 protein: CASSTQSVGTGYEQYF
V gene: TRBV27; J gene: TRBJ2-7; CDR3 protein: CASSVRRGTYEQYF
V gene: TRBV5-1; J gene: TRBJ1-2; CDR3 protein: CASSMGTPAVDGYTF
V gene: TRBV4-2; J gene: TRBJ2-7; CDR3 protein: CASSQDFQGGLRGEQYF
V gene: TRBV5-1; J gene: TRBJ2-1; CDR3 protein: CASSPRLAGDPYNEQFF
V gene: TRBV28; J gene: TRBJ2-3; CDR3 protein: CASSPGTGGKNTQYF
V gene: TRBV2; J gene: TRBJ2-3; CDR3 protein: CASSEARGDTQYF
V gene: TRBV10-3; J gene: TRBJ2-2; CDR3 protein: CAIKRTDLNTGELFF
V gene: TRBV18; J gene: TRBJ2-6; CDR3 protein: CASSPSGVGANVLTF
V gene: TRBV11-2; J gene: TRBJ2-1; CDR3 protein: CASSLAGTNNEQFF
V gene: TRBV30; J gene: TRBJ2-5; CDR3 protein: CAWSRGRGQETQYF
V gene: TRBV7-9; J gene: TRBJ1-1; CDR3 protein: CASSFGGRTYEAFF
V gene: TRBV10-2; J gene: TRBJ1-5; CDR3 protein: CASSESLTGVERQPQHF
V gene: TRBV27; J gene: TRBJ1-4; CDR3 protein: CASSSTGVNEKLFF
V gene: TRBV7-3; J gene: TRBJ1-3; CDR3 protein: CASSRTHGNTIYF
V gene: TRBV30; J gene: TRBJ1-2; CDR3 protein: CAWSVGALGYTF
V gene: TRBV18; J gene: TRBJ1-1; CDR3 protein: CASSDQGTAAEAFF
V gene: TRBV27; J gene: TRBJ1-2; CDR3 protein: CASKGFYGYTF
V gene: TRBV11-2; J gene: TRBJ2-3; CDR3 protein: CASSLATGLVDTQYF
V gene: TRBV20-1; J gene: TRBJ1-2; CDR3 protein: CSANGYTF
V gene: TRBV2; J gene: TRBJ1-5; CDR3 protein: CATQGGSNQPQHF
V gene: TRBV5-1; J gene: TRBJ1-4; CDR3 protein: CASSLGAADNEKLFF
V gene: TRBV29-1; J gene: TRBJ2-7; CDR3 protein: CSVSLAGAPYEQYF
V gene: TRBV2; J gene: TRBJ2-1; CDR3 protein: CASSPKTAGTGGDNEQFF
V gene: TRBV7-2; J gene: TRBJ2-7; CDR3 protein: CASSLTSGTYEQYF
V gene: TRBV9; J gene: TRBJ2-7; CDR3 protein: CASSVGTGTYEQYF
V gene: TRBV5-6; J gene: TRBJ2-2; CDR3 protein: CASSLFGWRGEDTGELFF
V gene: TRBV28; J gene: TRBJ1-1; CDR3 protein: CASSFYRGTEAFF
V gene: TRBV18; J gene: TRBJ1-1; CDR3 protein: CASSPSGGTNTEAFF
V gene: TRBV18; J gene: TRBJ1-2; CDR3 protein: CASSQAPGGYTF
V gene: TRBV7-9; J gene: TRBJ1-2; CDR3 protein: CASSLRSQGYTF
V gene: TRBV29-1; J gene: TRBJ2-3; CDR3 protein: CSVVRGTDTQYF
V gene: TRBV6-7; J gene: TRBJ2-7; CDR3 protein: CASRPPRPKPPGGHEQYF
V gene: TRBV27; J gene: TRBJ2-5; CDR3 protein: CASSLSRGRETQYF
V gene: TRBV4-2; J gene: TRBJ2-6; CDR3 protein: CASSQASGPSSGANVLTF
V gene: TRBV28; J gene: TRBJ1-2; CDR3 protein: CASSLTGDYGYTF
V gene: TRBV7-9; J gene: TRBJ2-2; CDR3 protein: CASSPGQGRTGELFF
V gene: TRBV2; J gene: TRBJ1-3; CDR3 protein: CASRGAISGNTIYF
V gene: TRBV27; J gene: TRBJ1-4; CDR3 protein: CASSLSVGTGRGKLFF
V gene: TRBV28; J gene: TRBJ1-2; CDR3 protein: CASSGTGRGGYTF
V gene: TRBV7-2; J gene: TRBJ2-7; CDR3 protein: CASSFGAGSYGEQYF
V gene: TRBV28; J gene: TRBJ2-7; CDR3 protein: CASSLSSYEQYF
V gene: TRBV29-1; J gene: TRBJ1-2; CDR3 protein: CSVFEGQGAGGYTF
V gene: TRBV11-2; J gene: TRBJ2-2; CDR3 protein: CASSLVGDGELFF
V gene: TRBV5-1; J gene: TRBJ1-4; CDR3 protein: CASSLVLNEKLFF
V gene: TRBV19; J gene: TRBJ2-1; CDR3 protein: CASSISAGLAGYEQFF
V gene: TRBV28; J gene: TRBJ2-1; CDR3 protein: CASLRGRGWTSEQFF